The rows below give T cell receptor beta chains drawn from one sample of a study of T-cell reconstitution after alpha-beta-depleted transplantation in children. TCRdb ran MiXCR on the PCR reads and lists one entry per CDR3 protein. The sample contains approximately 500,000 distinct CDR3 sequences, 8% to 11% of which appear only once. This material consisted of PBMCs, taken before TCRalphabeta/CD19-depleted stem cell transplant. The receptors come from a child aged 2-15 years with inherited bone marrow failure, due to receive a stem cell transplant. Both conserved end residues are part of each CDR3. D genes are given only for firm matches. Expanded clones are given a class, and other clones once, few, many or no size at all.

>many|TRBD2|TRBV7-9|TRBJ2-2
CASSRTRPGELFF
TGTGCCAGCAGCAGGACTAGACCCGGGGAGCTGTTTTTT
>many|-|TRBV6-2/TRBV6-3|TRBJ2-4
CASSLGTKNIQYF
TGTGCCAGCAGCCTCGGGACCAAAAACATTCAGTACTTC
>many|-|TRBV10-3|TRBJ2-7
CAISGKTGTAYEQYF
TGTGCCATCAGTGGCAAGACCGGGACGGCCTACGAGCAGTACTTC
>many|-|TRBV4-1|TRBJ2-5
CASSQSGAGGPQETQYF
TGCGCCAGCAGCCAATCTGGGGCAGGGGGGCCCCAAGAGACCCAGTACTTC
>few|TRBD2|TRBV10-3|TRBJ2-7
CAIGGRGASGNPYEQYF
TGTGCCATCGGGGGGCGTGGGGCTAGCGGGAACCCCTACGAGCAGTACTTC
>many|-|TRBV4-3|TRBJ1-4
CASSPRDGPWKLFF
TGCGCCAGCAGCCCGCGGGACGGGCCCTGGAAACTGTTTTTT
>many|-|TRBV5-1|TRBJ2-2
CASSLPGYTGELFF
TGCGCCAGCAGCTTGCCAGGATACACCGGGGAGCTGTTTTTT
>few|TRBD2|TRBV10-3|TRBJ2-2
CAICGASGRTGELFF
TGTGCCATTTGTGGGGCTAGCGGGCGGACCGGGGAGCTGTTTTTT
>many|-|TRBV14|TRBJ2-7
CASSRYLQGEQYF
TGTGCCAGCAGCCGCTACCTACAAGGCGAGCAGTACTTC
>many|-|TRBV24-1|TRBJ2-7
CATSEGGQDEQYF
TGTGCCACCAGTGAGGGAGGCCAGGACGAGCAGTACTTC
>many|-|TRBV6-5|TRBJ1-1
CASSPPGGRAFF
TGTGCCAGCAGTCCTCCCGGGGGGAGGGCTTTCTTT
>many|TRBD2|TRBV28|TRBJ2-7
CASSSRTSGREEQYF
TGTGCCAGCAGTTCCCGGACTAGCGGGAGAGAGGAGCAGTACTTC
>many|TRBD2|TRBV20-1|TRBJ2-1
CSARDPGGRAWNEQFF
TGCAGTGCTAGAGATCCGGGCGGGAGGGCTTGGAATGAGCAGTTCTTC
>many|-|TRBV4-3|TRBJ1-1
CASSQDLGGYTEAFF
TGCGCCAGCAGCCAAGATCTCGGGGGTTACACTGAAGCTTTCTTT
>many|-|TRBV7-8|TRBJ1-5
CASSLGANPSNQPQHF
TGTGCCAGCAGCTTAGGGGCAAATCCTAGCAATCAGCCCCAGCATTTT
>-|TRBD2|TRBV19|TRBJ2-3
CASIDSGMEGTDTQYF
TGTGCCAGTATTGATAGCGGGATGGAAGGCACAGATACGCAGTATTTT
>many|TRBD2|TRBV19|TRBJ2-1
CASSSLAGGYNEQFF
TGTGCCAGCAGCTCACTAGCGGGTGGTTACAATGAGCAGTTCTTC
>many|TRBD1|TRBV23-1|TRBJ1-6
CASSQSLETGDNSPLHF
TGCGCCAGCAGTCAATCGTTAGAGACAGGGGACAATTCACCCCTCCACTTT
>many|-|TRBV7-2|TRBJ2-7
CASSLRAGAPYEQYF
TGTGCCAGCAGCTTACGGGCAGGGGCCCCCTACGAGCAGTACTTC
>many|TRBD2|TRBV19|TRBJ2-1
CASSASGRNEQFF
TGTGCCAGTAGTGCTAGCGGGAGGAATGAGCAGTTCTTC
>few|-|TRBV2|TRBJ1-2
CASSVLVANYGYTF
TGTGCCAGCAGTGTCCTTGTGGCTAACTATGGCTACACCTTC
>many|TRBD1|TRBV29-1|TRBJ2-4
CSGTGENENIQYF
TGCAGCGGGACAGGGGAGAACGAAAACATTCAGTACTTC
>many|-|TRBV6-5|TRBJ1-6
CASSYSVLLNSPLHF
TGTGCCAGCAGTTACTCGGTTCTTCTTAATTCACCCCTCCACTTT
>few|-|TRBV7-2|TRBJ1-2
CASSYGTANYGYTF
TGTGCCAGCAGCTATGGGACGGCCAACTATGGCTACACCTTC
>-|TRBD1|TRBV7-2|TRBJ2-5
CASSLGWTGSGETQYF
TGTGCCAGCAGCTTAGGCTGGACAGGGTCCGGGGAGACCCAGTACTTC
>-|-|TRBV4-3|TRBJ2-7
CATSVRVAAYEQYF
TGCGCCACCAGCGTTCGTGTGGCGGCCTACGAGCAGTACTTC
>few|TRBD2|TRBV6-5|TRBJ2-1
CASSSGGPEQFF
TGTGCCAGCAGTTCGGGAGGCCCTGAGCAGTTCTTC
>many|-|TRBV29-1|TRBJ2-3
CSVEDRGTDTQYF
TGCAGCGTTGAAGATAGAGGAACAGATACGCAGTATTTT
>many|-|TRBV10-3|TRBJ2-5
CAISESRTGQETQYF
TGTGCCATCAGTGAGTCTCGGACCGGGCAAGAGACCCAGTACTTC
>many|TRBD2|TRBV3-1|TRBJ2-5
CASRSLAGEGETQYF
TGTGCCAGCAGATCCCTAGCGGGAGAAGGCGAGACCCAGTACTTC
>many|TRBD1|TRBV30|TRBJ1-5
CAWRTRGRSNQPQHF
TGTGCCTGGAGAACAAGGGGGCGTAGCAATCAGCCCCAGCATTTT
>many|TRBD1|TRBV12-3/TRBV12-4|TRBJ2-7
CASSSWTGVGEQYF
TGTGCCAGCAGTTCCTGGACAGGGGTGGGCGAGCAGTACTTC
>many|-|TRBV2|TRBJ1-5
CASSEGAQPQHF
TGTGCCAGCAGTGAAGGTGCTCAGCCCCAGCATTTT
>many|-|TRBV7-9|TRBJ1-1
CASSQRHGGGEAFF
TGTGCCAGCAGTCAGCGTCACGGGGGGGGTGAAGCTTTCTTT
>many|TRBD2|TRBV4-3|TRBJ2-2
CASSQTPPSGLNTGELFF
TGCGCCAGCAGTCAAACCCCCCCTAGCGGACTAAACACCGGGGAGCTGTTTTTT
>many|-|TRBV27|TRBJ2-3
CASSLGGIDTQYF
TGTGCCAGCAGTTTAGGGGGGATAGATACGCAGTATTTT
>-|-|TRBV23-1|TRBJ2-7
CASSREEVRGTYEQYF
TGCGCCAGCAGTCGGGAGGAGGTGCGGGGCACGTACGAGCAGTACTTC
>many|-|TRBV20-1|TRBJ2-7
CSATDRSAYEQYF
TGCAGTGCTACCGACAGGTCCGCCTACGAGCAGTACTTC
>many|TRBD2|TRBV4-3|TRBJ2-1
CASSQVFLTSGRAGEQFF
TGCGCCAGCAGCCAAGTCTTCCTCACTAGCGGGAGGGCCGGGGAGCAGTTCTTC
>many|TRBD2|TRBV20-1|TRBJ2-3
CSASRLAGTDTQYF
TGCAGTGCTAGCCGACTAGCGGGTACAGATACGCAGTATTTT
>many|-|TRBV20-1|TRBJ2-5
CSAEMSGGFFETQYF
TGCAGTGCTGAAATGTCAGGCGGTTTTTTTGAGACCCAGTACTTC
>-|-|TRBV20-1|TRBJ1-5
CSADQPQHF
TGCAGTGCCGACCAGCCCCAGCATTTT
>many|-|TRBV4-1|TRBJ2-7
CASSHPSASYEQYF
TGCGCCAGCAGCCATCCTAGCGCCTCCTACGAGCAGTACTTC
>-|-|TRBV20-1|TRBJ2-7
CSARERADRYDYEQYF
TGCAGTGCTAGAGAGAGGGCCGACAGGTATGACTACGAGCAGTACTTC
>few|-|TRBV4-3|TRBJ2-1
CASSQEAGTNYNEQFF
TGCGCCAGCAGCCAAGAAGCAGGAACGAACTACAATGAGCAGTTCTTC
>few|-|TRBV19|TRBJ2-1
CASSITPTTGYNEQFF
TGTGCCAGTAGTATAACCCCAACGACAGGCTACAATGAGCAGTTCTTC
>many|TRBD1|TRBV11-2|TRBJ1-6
CASSLDANPGQRFF
TGTGCCAGCAGCTTAGACGCTAACCCGGGACAGCGCTTCTTT
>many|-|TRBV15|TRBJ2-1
CATSRSGRDYNEQFF
TGTGCCACCAGCAGGTCAGGAAGGGATTACAATGAGCAGTTCTTC
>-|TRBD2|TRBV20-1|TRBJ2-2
CSARDDPGTSYPGELFF
TGCAGTGCTAGAGACGACCCCGGGACTAGTTACCCCGGGGAGCTGTTTTTT